A selection of T cell receptor beta chains follows, all from one sample in a study of blood T cells in healthy people across ages. TCRdb recomputed calls from the 5' RACE reads with MiXCR, one row per CDR3 protein. The sample holds roughly 730,000 distinct CDR3 sequences, more than 55% seen once. Sequencing used blood. These receptors were obtained from a man aged 35 to 55 in good health. Each CDR3 is given with its conserved first and last residue. Each record gives: V gene, D gene, clone size, J gene, CDR3 DNA, CDR3 protein. D genes are given only for firm matches. Clone size is not always given. Where it is, it says once, few, many or a class for expanded clones.

V gene: TRBV7-2; D gene: .; clone size: .; J gene: TRBJ2-7; CDR3 DNA: TGTGCCAGCAGCTTAAGCGGTGCGGGATTGGGCTACGAGCAGTACTTC; CDR3 protein: CASSLSGAGLGYEQYF
V gene: TRBV25-1; D gene: .; clone size: few; J gene: TRBJ2-7; CDR3 DNA: TGTGCCAGCAGTGGCGTCGGCGTCTACGAGCAGTACTTC; CDR3 protein: CASSGVGVYEQYF
V gene: TRBV28; D gene: TRBD1; clone size: .; J gene: TRBJ2-3; CDR3 DNA: TGTGCTAACGGACAGGGGAGTTCCCGCACAGATACGCAGTATTTT; CDR3 protein: CANGQGSSRTDTQYF
V gene: TRBV2; D gene: .; clone size: .; J gene: TRBJ2-2; CDR3 DNA: TGTGCCAGCACCACCAGTGGAACCGGGGAGCTGTTTTTT; CDR3 protein: CASTTSGTGELFF
V gene: TRBV18; D gene: TRBD1; clone size: .; J gene: TRBJ2-7; CDR3 DNA: TGTGCCAGCTCCCCTGGGACAGGGGTTAGCTACGAGCAGTACTTC; CDR3 protein: CASSPGTGVSYEQYF
V gene: TRBV15; D gene: .; clone size: .; J gene: TRBJ2-6; CDR3 DNA: TGTGCCACCAGCAGAGGAGCGTCTGGGGCCAACGTCCTGACTTTC; CDR3 protein: CATSRGASGANVLTF
V gene: TRBV3-1; D gene: TRBD1; clone size: .; J gene: TRBJ1-4; CDR3 DNA: TGTGCCAGCAGCCGACGACAGGGGATTAATGAAAAACTGTTTTTT; CDR3 protein: CASSRRQGINEKLFF
V gene: TRBV30; D gene: .; clone size: few; J gene: TRBJ1-2; CDR3 DNA: TGTGCCTGGAGTGTAACGGTCGCCTCCTATGGCTACACCTTC; CDR3 protein: CAWSVTVASYGYTF
V gene: TRBV6-2/TRBV6-3; D gene: .; clone size: .; J gene: TRBJ2-1; CDR3 DNA: TGTGCCAGCAGTTACGGGGGCGGGACAGTGTACAATGAGCAGTTCTTC; CDR3 protein: CASSYGGGTVYNEQFF
V gene: TRBV9; D gene: TRBD2; clone size: .; J gene: TRBJ2-3; CDR3 DNA: TGTGCCAGCAGCGTAGAAGCGGGGGCTCGCACAGATACGCAGTATTTT; CDR3 protein: CASSVEAGARTDTQYF
V gene: TRBV5-1; D gene: .; clone size: few; J gene: TRBJ2-1; CDR3 DNA: TGCGCCAGCAGCTCCACACTAGAATACAATGAGCAGTTCTTC; CDR3 protein: CASSSTLEYNEQFF
V gene: TRBV7-2; D gene: TRBD2; clone size: once; J gene: TRBJ2-1; CDR3 DNA: TGTGCCAGCAGCCGTAATTCAGGACTAGCAGGACTTTACAATGAGCAGTTCTTC; CDR3 protein: CASSRNSGLAGLYNEQFF
V gene: TRBV4-3; D gene: .; clone size: .; J gene: TRBJ2-3; CDR3 DNA: TGCGCCAGCAGCCAATCGGGAGGGGGCTACACAGATACGCAGTATTTT; CDR3 protein: CASSQSGGGYTDTQYF